These 6 T cell receptor beta chains share one sample of origin, sequenced in a study of cytomegalovirus exposure and HLA in healthy donors. The PCR contained 60 Vbeta and 13 Jbeta primers. The repertoire was sequenced with immunoSEQ multiplex PCR; TCRdb's copy has only in-frame clones and lacks some. The table has about 150,000 clones, less than 85% seen once. The sequencing input was PBMCs. These receptors came from a man aged 50 to 59 in good health and CMV-seropositive.

The CDR3 here is CASSQGQLQETQYF. The CDR3 coding sequence is TGTGCCAGCAGCCAGGGACAGCTTCAAGAGACCCAGTACTTC. The chain joins TRBV7-3 to TRBJ2-5, with TRBD1 matching over 7 bases. Germline trimming cut 5 bases from V and 2 bases from J; bases unmatched to any gene: 5. Germline-derived CDR1 and CDR2 are SGHTA and FQGTGA. This CDR3 region has 14 residues.

CDR3 in DNA: TGTGCCAGCGTCGACACAGGGACCTGGGCCAACGTCCTGACTTTC. Translation: CASVDTGTWANVLTF. The rearrangement uses TRBV2 and TRBJ2-6, with D perhaps matching TRBD1 (6 bases). Trimming left V 8 bases short and J 5 bases short, with 16 bases between. This CDR3 contains 15 residues. Looked up from germline, CDR1 is SNHLY and CDR2 is FYNNEI.

This clone was recorded once. The CDR3, as DNA: TGTGCCTGGAGCGTGACAGGGGAAAATGAGCAGTTCTTC. Translated, it gives CAWSVTGENEQFF. This chain connects TRBV30 to TRBJ2-1; 8 positions agree with TRBD1. CDR1 GTSNPN and CDR2 SVGIG come from the germline V gene (reference sequence). The ends lost 3 bases at V and 7 bases at J; junction bases unmatched: 5. This CDR3 spans 13 amino acids. Supplemented by reference TRBV30 and TRBJ2-1, the full variable domain reads SQTIHQWPATLVQPVGSPLSLECTVEGTSNPNLYWYRQAAGRGLQLLFYSVGIGQISSEVPQNLSASRPQDRQFILSSKKLLLSDSGFYLCAWSVTGENEQFFGPGTRLTVL.

This rearrangement joins TRBV7-8 to TRBJ2-2, with TRBD2 matching 9 bases. The germline CDR1 and CDR2 sequences are SGHVS and FQNEAQ. After removal of 2 bases from V and 5 bases from J, the junction contained 15 bases not matched to a gene. The CDR3 has 19 residues. CDR3 sequence reads: CASSLFTREGRWGTGELFF. CDR3 sequence (DNA): TGTGCCAGCAGCTTATTTACGCGGGAGGGCCGCTGGGGTACCGGGGAGCTGTTTTTT.

The rearrangement uses TRBV5-1 and TRBJ2-7, with TRBD1 matching 8 bases. CDR1 and CDR2 from the germline V gene are SGHRS and YFSETQ. J gave up 4 bases and V 4 bases, and 7 bases lay outside the gene matches. This CDR3 is 14 amino acids long. The CDR3 reads CASSKGQGPYEQYF. The CDR3, as DNA: TGCGCCAGCAGCAAAGGACAGGGACCGTACGAGCAGTACTTC.

DNA of the CDR3: TGTGCCAGCAAGGACAGGCTCAATCAGCCCCAGCATTTT. It yields the protein CASKDRLNQPQHF. V is TRBV28 and J is TRBJ1-5, with 7 positions matching TRBD1. The V gene end was trimmed by 7 bases and the J gene end by 3 bases; junction bases not matched to a gene: 3. The germline gives CDR1 MDHEN, CDR2 SYDVKM. The CDR3 extends over 13 amino acids.